This paragraph reports one T cell receptor (beta chain). This record belongs to a study of T cell responses to AZD1222 COVID-19 vaccine. This CDR3 has 16 amino acids. The J segment lost 3 bases and the V segment lost 6 bases, leaving 5 bases of the junction unmatched. Germline values: CDR1 MDHEN, CDR2 SYDVKM. This table comes from immunoSEQ multiplex PCR, and its TCRdb copy is limited to in-frame clones, with some not included. The top ten clones hold less than 9.5% of a sample with 110,000 to 150,000 clones, 80% to 90% of them seen once. The receptor's source is an adult in good health. The material was peripheral blood, obtained on day 0 of AZD1222 vaccination. The rearrangement links TRBV28 to TRBJ2-2; TRBD2 agrees at 12 bases. CDR3 nucleotides: TGTGCCAGCAGAAAAAGACTAGCGGGGGACACCGGGGAGCTGTTTTTT. Protein: CASRKRLAGDTGELFF.